The rows below give T cell receptor beta chains drawn from one sample of a study of blood T cell repertoires in COVID-19. Sequenced by immunoSEQ multiplex PCR; TCRdb stores in-frame clones only, minus some. The table has around 300,000 clones, 86% seen once. What was sequenced was peripheral blood. These receptors originate from a woman aged 30 to 39 with active or convalescent COVID-19. CDR3s include the opening cysteine and the closing phenylalanine or tryptophan. D genes are given only for firm matches. Part of the rows lack a size; the others show once, few, many or a class for expanded clones.

TRBJ1-5 | TRBV3-1/TRBV3-2 | . | . | TGTGCCAGCAGCCAAGGGGTTCAGGGTCAGCCCCAGCATTTT | CASSQGVQGQPQHF
TRBJ1-5 | TRBV19 | . | . | TGTGCCAGTAGTGCCACTACAGGGTCGGGTGTACCCCAGCATTTT | CASSATTGSGVPQHF
TRBJ1-2 | TRBV7-2 | once | TRBD1 | TGTGCCAGCAGCTTAAGACAGGGGATGGATGGCTACACCTTC | CASSLRQGMDGYTF
TRBJ2-7 | TRBV20-1 | . | . | TGCAGTGCTAGTCTCCCCAGAACCTACGAGCAGTACTTC | CSASLPRTYEQYF
TRBJ2-1 | TRBV7-8 | . | TRBD2 | TGTGCCAGCAGCTTAAAAGGGGCACCGGGACTAGCGGGGGGTTACAATGAGCAGTTCTTC | CASSLKGAPGLAGGYNEQFF
TRBJ1-2 | TRBV24-1 | few | TRBD1 | TGTGCCACCAGTGACCCGGGACAGGGGCACGGGTATGGCTACACCTTC | CATSDPGQGHGYGYTF
TRBJ1-2 | TRBV28 | . | TRBD1 | TGTGCCAGCAGTTTATTAGGAGGACAGGGGTTCTATGGCTACACCTTC | CASSLLGGQGFYGYTF
TRBJ2-1 | TRBV7-8 | . | TRBD2 | TGTGCCAGCAGCTTACATAGGGAGCGGGACGAGCAGTTCTTC | CASSLHRERDEQFF
TRBJ1-1 | TRBV4-2 | . | . | TGTGCCAGCAGCCTTATGAACAGGGAAGCTTTCTTT | CASSLMNREAFF
TRBJ2-3 | TRBV27 | . | TRBD2 | TGTGCCAGCAGGGGGGTAACTAGCGCGGATACGCAGTATTTT | CASRGVTSADTQYF
TRBJ1-6 | TRBV5-1 | . | . | TGCGCCAGCAGCTTGGGAGTCCATAGTTCACCGGGCCTCCACTTT | CASSLGVHSSPGLHF